This T cell receptor (beta chain) was documented in a study of OX40 agonist ivuxolimab in advanced cancers. Study overall: Patient treatment consisted of intravenous ivuxolimab administration every 2 weeks at 0.01 to 10 mg/kg. Regarding the study as a whole: Fewer expanded clones were found on average in CD4+ than in CD8+ T cells. In the 0.1 to 3.0 mg/kg range, CD4+ and CD8+ blood T cells had expanded clonally by week 6.

Generated by immunoSEQ multiplex PCR, the TCRdb table keeps only in-frame clones and is missing some. The repertoire holds over 60,000 clones, with roughly 85% as singletons. As to this clone: Its antigen is not known.

Blood draws occurred at baseline, cycle 4 day 1, and cycle 7 day 1. This sample comprised CD4+ or CD8+ T cells sorted from blood, obtained in a trial of the OX40 agonist ivuxolimab. This receptor was taken from an adult with an advanced solid tumor such as melanoma, head and neck, liver or kidney cancer.

In nucleotides, the CDR3 is TGTGCCAGCAGGGGTTCTGGAGCCTACGAGCAGTACTTC. Protein: CASRGSGAYEQYF. This sequence joins TRBV28 and TRBJ2-7; D gene unclear. Germline CDR1 reads MDHEN; CDR2 reads SYDVKM. The CDR3 runs 13 residues. V shed 6 bases and J shed 2 bases, with 11 bases lying between them. Full variable domain (remainder filled in from reference TRBV28 and TRBJ2-7): DVKVTQSSRYLVKRTGEKVFLECVQDMDHENMFWYRQDPGLGLRLIYFSYDVKMKEKGDIPEGYSVSREKKERFSLILESASTNQTSMYLCASRGSGAYEQYFGPGTRLTVT.